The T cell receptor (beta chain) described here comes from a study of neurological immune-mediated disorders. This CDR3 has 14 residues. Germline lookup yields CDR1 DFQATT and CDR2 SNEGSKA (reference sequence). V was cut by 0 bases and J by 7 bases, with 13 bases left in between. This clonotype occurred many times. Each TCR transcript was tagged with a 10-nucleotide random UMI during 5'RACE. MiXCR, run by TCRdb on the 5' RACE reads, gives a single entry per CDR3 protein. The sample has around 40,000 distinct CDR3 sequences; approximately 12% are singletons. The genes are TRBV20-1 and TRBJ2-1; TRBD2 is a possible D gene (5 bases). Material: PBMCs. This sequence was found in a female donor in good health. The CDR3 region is CSARDLRGRNEQFF. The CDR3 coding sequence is TGCAGTGCTAGAGATCTCAGAGGGCGAAATGAGCAGTTCTTC.